This TCR beta chain emerged from a study of Ad26.COV2.S vaccination and SARS-CoV-2 variants. Whole-study findings and limits: Post-vaccination breadth of spike-specific CD8+ and CD4+ T cell responses was reportedly substantial.

Generated by immunoSEQ multiplex PCR, the TCRdb table keeps only in-frame clones and is missing some. The table records roughly 500,000 clones, approximately 90% of them present only once. As regards this clone: No antigen is known for it.

Treatment described: some 20 received Ad26.COV2.S at low or high dose, single or two shots; about 5 received placebo; per-sample allocation not given. Collection of the samples took place on day 63 after the first injection of vaccine or placebo. The germline V gene encodes CDR1 SGHRS and CDR2 YFSETQ. The CDR3 consists of 14 residues. Trimming at V came to 8 bases and at J to 7 bases, leaving 10 bases not matched to a gene. The sequenced sample was peripheral blood, obtained in a trial of Ad26.COV2.S vaccine versus placebo. This chain links TRBV5-1 with TRBJ2-1; 9 bases align to TRBD1. The sequence derives from a person between 18 and 65 years old who received the Ad26.COV2.S COVID-19 vaccine or a placebo. The CDR3 DNA follows: TGCGCCAGTTCACCGGGACAGGGCTGGAATGAGCAGTTCTTC. This codes for CASSPGQGWNEQFF.